A single sample gave rise to the 25 T cell receptor beta chains below, sequenced in a study of human T cells and chemical hapten exposure. Indicated time point: patch test 1, 2 weeks after DPC sensitization. Treatment in this sample: therapeutic diphenylcyclopropenone sensitization with weekly scalp DPC. TCRdb re-called the RACE reads through MiXCR, storing one row per CDR3 protein. The data show approximately 400,000 distinct CDR3 sequences, 4.8% seen once. The specimen was whole blood, collected in connection with sensitization to the hapten diphenylcyclopropenone (DPC). The receptors were sampled from a woman between 45 and 60 years old with alopecia areata. Some clones in this sample may be carry-over from other donors' samples.

There are many counts of this clonotype. V usage is TRBV7-2 and J usage is TRBJ1-1; 7 bases match TRBD1. The CDR3 extends over 13 amino acids. From germline, CDR1 is SGHTA and CDR2 FQGNSA. After removal of 2 bases from V and 8 bases from J, the junction contained 5 bases not matched to a gene. CDR3 sequence reads: CASSLRGQGEAFF. CDR3 in DNA: TGTGCCAGCAGCTTAAGGGGGCAGGGGGAAGCTTTCTTT.

This clonotype was seen many times. This sequence joins TRBV5-1 and TRBJ2-2; D not resolved. V was clipped by 3 bases and J by 2 bases, with 5 bases between them. Germline CDR1 is SGHRS and CDR2 is YFSETQ. There are 13 residues in the CDR3. The CDR3 protein is CASSSENTGELFF. CDR3 coding DNA: TGCGCCAGCAGCTCCGAAAACACCGGGGAGCTGTTTTTT.

Many counts were recorded for this clonotype. This CDR3 is CASSFKPGTDQPQHF. CDR3 DNA: TGTGCCAGCAGCTTTAAACCCGGGACAGATCAGCCCCAGCATTTT. The rearrangement links TRBV7-2 to TRBJ1-5; 7 bases are a match to TRBD1. CDR3 length equals 15 residues. CDR1 SGHTA and CDR2 FQGNSA come from the germline V gene. With V trimmed by 3 bases and J by 5 bases, 7 bases remained unmatched. The full variable domain, completed using reference TRBV7-2 and TRBJ1-5, is GAGVSQSPSNKVTEKGKDVELRCDPISGHTALYWYRQSLGQGLEFLIYFQGNSAPDKSGLPSDRFSAERTGGSVSTLTIQRTQQEDSAVYLCASSFKPGTDQPQHFGDGTRLSIL.

This clonotype was seen at least ten times. The chain uses TRBV12-3 or TRBV12-4 and TRBJ1-5, with no clear D. The CDR3 consists of 16 residues. V gave up 6 bases and J gave up 0 bases, with 15 bases separating them. The CDR3 sequence: CASRGRGDYSNQPQHF. DNA for the CDR3: TGTGCCAGCAGGGGTCGGGGTGATTATAGCAATCAGCCCCAGCATTTT.

This clonotype was observed many times. The chain is built from TRBV6-5 and TRBJ2-1; 8 bases match TRBD1. Unmatched junction bases numbered 6, after V lost 0 bases and J lost 8 bases. The CDR3 is 15 residues long. Germline loops: CDR1 MNHEY, CDR2 SVGAGI. CDR3 in DNA: TGTGCCAGCAGTTACTCCGGACAGGGTAGTCATGAGCAGTTCTTC. It yields the protein CASSYSGQGSHEQFF.

The V call is TRBV20-1, the J call TRBJ2-1; TRBD2 matches 13 bases. V shed 3 bases and J 8 bases; nucleotides not matched to a gene: 10. The CDR3 is made up of 16 amino acids. CDR1 is DFQATT and CDR2 is SNEGSKA in the germline V gene (reference sequence). The CDR3 DNA sequence: TGCAGTGCTAGGTCCACTAGCGGGAGGGCAAGGGATGAGCAGTTCTTC. This translates into CSARSTSGRARDEQFF.

The chain couples TRBV5-1 to TRBJ2-1, with no clear D. V was shortened by 0 bases and J by 5 bases, with 12 bases between the two germline ends. The CDR3 spans 15 residues. Germline V gene lookup returns CDR1 SGHRS and CDR2 YFSETQ. The CDR3 bases are TGCGCCAGCAGCTTGGTGGCAGGTCGGGACAATGAGCAGTTCTTC. Protein: CASSLVAGRDNEQFF.

This sequence joins TRBV20-1 and TRBJ1-5; maybe TRBD1 (6 bases). This CDR3 contains 13 residues. In germline, CDR1 is DFQATT, CDR2 SNEGSKA (reference sequence). V was trimmed by 5 bases and J by 5 bases, leaving 13 bases between them. CDR3 sequence: CSAADRDDQPQHF. In nucleotides, the CDR3 is TGCAGTGCTGCGGACAGAGACGATCAGCCCCAGCATTTT.

This clonotype was recorded many times. This chain joins TRBV7-2 and TRBJ1-3, with TRBD1 identical over 7 bases. With V trimmed by 5 bases and J by 0 bases, 13 bases remained unmatched. Per germline, CDR1 SGHTA and CDR2 FQGNSA. CDR3 length: 18 amino acids. Here the CDR3 DNA reads TGTGCCAGCAGCCCCCGTCCCGGGACAGCCCGCTCTGGAAACACCATATATTTT. This codes for CASSPRPGTARSGNTIYF.

The V and J genes are TRBV12-3 or TRBV12-4 and TRBJ2-7, with 12 bases fitting TRBD2. This CDR3 comprises 15 residues. Losses at the gene ends were 6 bases for V and 0 bases for J; bases not matched to a gene: 3. CDR3 in DNA: TGTGCCAGCAGCAGACTAGCGGGGGCCTCCTACGAGCAGTACTTC. Translating it yields CASSRLAGASYEQYF.

The J gene is TRBJ2-7, the V gene TRBV20-1; D unclear. Germline V CDR1 and CDR2: DFQATT, SNEGSKA (reference sequence). Trimming left V 2 bases short and J 2 bases short, with 13 bases between. The CDR3 has 14 amino acids. Written as DNA, the CDR3 is TGCAGTGCTAGAAGTCGCTCAGGACCCTACGAGCAGTACTTC. Amino acids: CSARSRSGPYEQYF.

The sample holds many counts of this clonotype. This chain connects TRBV2 to TRBJ2-1, with D unresolved. In germline, CDR1 is SNHLY, CDR2 FYNNEI. This CDR3 is 17 amino acids long. Deletions cut 2 bases from V and 5 bases from J, with 19 bases between. The CDR3 DNA is TGTGCCAGCAGTGAACCTATTGAAGGGTATCAGAACAATGAGCAGTTCTTC. Translation gives CASSEPIEGYQNNEQFF.

The gene calls are TRBV19 and TRBJ2-7, with TRBD2 as a possible D gene (6 bases). Germline V gives CDR1 LNHDA, CDR2 SQIVND (reference sequence). This CDR3 contains 15 residues. V lost 3 bases to trimming and J lost 2 bases, with 14 bases between them. The CDR3 DNA reads TGTGCCAGTAGTATGGCTTGGACGGGGGCCTACGAGCAGTACTTC. It specifies CASSMAWTGAYEQYF.

The chain uses TRBV24-1 and TRBJ2-3; D is possibly TRBD2 (6 bases). The V gene's germline CDR1 is KGHDR and CDR2 SFDVKD. The CDR3 contains 13 residues. V was shortened by 7 bases and J by 3 bases, with 10 bases between the two germline ends. The CDR3 nucleotides read TGTGCCACCAGGGACGGGGGAACAGATACGCAGTATTTT. This encodes CATRDGGTDTQYF.

The table lists this clonotype with many counts. This chain uses TRBV29-1 with TRBJ1-4; 10 nucleotides match TRBD1. Germline values: CDR1 SQVTM, CDR2 ANQGSEA. Germline trimming cut 4 bases from V and 8 bases from J; bases unmatched to any gene: 1. The CDR3 runs to 12 residues. The chain's CDR3 is CSVGDRGEKLFF. The CDR3 region has the DNA TGCAGCGTTGGGGACAGGGGAGAAAAACTGTTTTTT.

In its sample, this clonotype was seen a few times. The chain couples TRBV7-2 to TRBJ1-5; D gene ambiguous. The ends were cut back, 1 base at V and 3 bases at J, with 7 bases in the middle. CDR1 is SGHTA and CDR2 is FQGNSA in the germline V gene. This CDR3 is 14 amino acids long. CDR3 amino acids: CASSLVGPNQPQHF. The CDR3 DNA reads TGTGCCAGCAGCTTAGTTGGACCCAATCAGCCCCAGCATTTT. Complete variable domain (other parts from reference TRBV7-2 and TRBJ1-5): GAGVSQSPSNKVTEKGKDVELRCDPISGHTALYWYRQSLGQGLEFLIYFQGNSAPDKSGLPSDRFSAERTGGSVSTLTIQRTQQEDSAVYLCASSLVGPNQPQHFGDGTRLSIL.

Ten or more counts support this clonotype. The CDR3 loop reads CSATREASYEQYF. CDR3 DNA: TGCAGTGCTACCCGGGAGGCTTCCTACGAGCAGTACTTC. This chain joins TRBV20-1 and TRBJ2-7; 7 bases are shared with TRBD2. Germline V gene data show CDR1 as DFQATT and CDR2 as SNEGSKA (reference sequence). The CDR3 runs to 13 residues. With 4 bases clipped from V and 1 base from J, the junction kept 4 bases outside the gene matches.

This clonotype has only a few counts. The chain is built from TRBV2 and TRBJ2-4; no definite D call. Trimming pared 2 bases from V and 0 bases from J, leaving 17 bases between. The CDR3 loop spans 18 amino acids. In germline, CDR1 is SNHLY, CDR2 FYNNEI. As DNA, the CDR3 is TGTGCCAGCAGTGAATCCGAGTCTCTTCCCCTAGCCAAAAACATTCAGTACTTC. Protein sequence: CASSESESLPLAKNIQYF. Based on the CDR3 plus reference TRBV2 and TRBJ2-4, the full variable domain is EPEVTQTPSHQVTQMGQEVILRCVPISNHLYFYWYRQILGQKVEFLVSFYNNEISEKSEIFDDQFSVERPDGSNFTLKIRSTKLEDSAMYFCASSESESLPLAKNIQYFGAGTRLSVL.

This clonotype has a count of ten or more. The chain employs TRBV29-1 and TRBJ2-2, with TRBD2 matching 7 bases. This CDR3 region has 14 residues. The germline CDR1 and CDR2 sequences are SQVTM and ANQGSEA. Trimming took 4 bases from V and 5 from J; bases not matched to a gene: 7. CDR3 loop: CSVGEGAPTGELFF. CDR3 bases: TGCAGCGTTGGGGAGGGAGCCCCAACCGGGGAGCTGTTTTTT.

This clonotype was recorded many times. The rearrangement links TRBV28 to TRBJ1-2; no reliable D call. Trimming removed 6 bases at V and 5 bases at J, with 10 bases between. The germline CDR1 and CDR2 sequences are MDHEN and SYDVKM. The CDR3 contains 12 residues. The CDR3 coding sequence is TGTGCCAGCAGCAGGACTGGTTATGGCTACACCTTC. Amino acid sequence: CASSRTGYGYTF.

This clonotype was counted ten times or more. This sequence joins TRBV11-2 and TRBJ2-3, with 9 bases matching TRBD2. Germline values: CDR1 SGHAT, CDR2 FQNNGV. The CDR3 is made up of 16 amino acids. V dropped 4 bases and J dropped 4; count of bases not matched to a gene: 9. As DNA, the CDR3 is TGTGCCAGCAGCTCCGTGAAAGCGGGGGGTGCAGATACGCAGTATTTT. Its protein product is CASSSVKAGGADTQYF.

There are many counts of this clonotype. This rearrangement joins TRBV15 to TRBJ2-7; D not certain. Germline V lookup: CDR1 LNHNV, CDR2 YYDKDF (reference sequence). The CDR3 is made up of 14 amino acids. V gave up 1 base and J gave up 3 bases, with 10 bases separating them. CDR3 sequence reads: CATSRGVGSYEQYF. As DNA, the CDR3 is TGTGCCACCAGCAGAGGAGTCGGTAGCTACGAGCAGTACTTC.

In this sample, this clonotype turned up a few times. CDR3 nucleotides: TGCGCCAGCAGCCTCGCGGGACCTTCGGAGACCCAGTACTTC. It is translated as CASSLAGPSETQYF. This chain joins TRBV4-1 and TRBJ2-5; the D gene is possibly TRBD2 (6 bases). CDR1 and CDR2 (germline): MGHRA, YSYEKL. The CDR3 totals 14 residues. The V end lost 4 bases, the J end lost 5 bases, and 14 bases lay between the germline ends.

The sample holds a few counts of this clonotype. The chain uses TRBV20-1 and TRBJ1-1; weak D call: TRBD1 (5 bases). The germline CDR1 and CDR2 sequences are DFQATT and SNEGSKA (reference sequence). The CDR3 has 14 amino acids. With 3 bases removed from V and 2 bases from J, the gap between germline ends came to 13 bases. CDR3 sequence (DNA): TGCAGTGCTAGGAGGGGCGGCAGTAACACTGAAGCTTTCTTT. Its translation is CSARRGGSNTEAFF.

This clonotype was seen only a few times. V gene TRBV29-1 combines with J gene TRBJ2-2; no reliable D call. V shed 4 bases and J shed 6 bases, with 9 bases lying between them. The CDR3 is made up of 12 amino acids. Germline V gene lookup returns CDR1 SQVTM and CDR2 ANQGSEA. Here the CDR3 reads CSVGHVAGELFF. The CDR3 DNA is TGCAGCGTTGGTCACGTGGCCGGGGAGCTGTTTTTT.